The next 5 T cell receptor beta chains were all read from a single sample in a study of cytomegalovirus exposure and HLA in healthy donors. The PCR made use of 60 Vbeta and 13 Jbeta primers. Clones were read by immunoSEQ multiplex PCR, and TCRdb kept only the in-frame ones, dropping some. The sample includes approximately 190,000 clones. Sequencing input: PBMCs. These receptors were taken from a man aged 30 to 39 in good health and CMV-seronegative.

The chain combines TRBV18 with TRBJ1-1, with D possibly TRBD1 on 5 matching bases. The ends were cut back, 6 bases at V and 5 bases at J, with 13 bases in the middle. The CDR3 consists of 13 residues. Germline lookup yields CDR1 KGHSH and CDR2 LQKENI. The CDR3 is CASSLSRETEAFF. In DNA form, the CDR3 reads TGTGCCAGCTCTCTCTCCAGGGAAACTGAAGCTTTCTTT.

The genes are TRBV30 and TRBJ2-2, with 7 bases fitting TRBD1. From germline, CDR1 is GTSNPN and CDR2 SVGIG (reference sequence). V dropped 4 bases and J dropped 2; count of bases not matched to a gene: 10. The CDR3 has 16 amino acids. Here the CDR3 reads CAWISLRDSNTGELFF. Written as DNA, the CDR3 is TGTGCCTGGATCTCTCTCCGGGACAGCAACACCGGGGAGCTGTTTTTT.

The V gene is TRBV6-6, the J gene TRBJ1-1; D remains ambiguous. The CDR3 runs to 16 residues. From germline, CDR1 is MNHNY and CDR2 SVGAGI (reference sequence). The V and J ends lost 0 bases and 8 bases respectively, with 19 bases between them. The DNA for the CDR3 is TGTGCCAGCAGTTACTCGTATAGGGAGGCAGGTGGAGAAGCTTTCTTT. Amino acids: CASSYSYREAGGEAFF.

This chain uses TRBV19 with TRBJ1-1, with TRBD1 as a possible D gene (5 bases). The CDR3 runs to 15 residues. Trimming stripped 3 bases from V and 1 base from J, with 12 bases between. Germline CDR1 and CDR2: LNHDA and SQIVND (reference sequence). Here the CDR3 DNA reads TGTGCCAGTAGTATGGGGGGTATGGGGAACACTGAAGCTTTCTTT. Residues: CASSMGGMGNTEAFF.

The rearrangement links TRBV5-8 to TRBJ2-1; 7 nucleotides agree with TRBD1. Germline trimming cut 2 bases from V and 5 bases from J; bases unmatched to any gene: 7. Looked up from germline, CDR1 is SGHTS and CDR2 is YDEGEE. There are 15 residues in the CDR3. CDR3 in amino acids: CASSFYRGLNNEQFF. The CDR3 bases are TGTGCCAGCAGCTTTTACAGGGGCCTAAACAATGAGCAGTTCTTC.